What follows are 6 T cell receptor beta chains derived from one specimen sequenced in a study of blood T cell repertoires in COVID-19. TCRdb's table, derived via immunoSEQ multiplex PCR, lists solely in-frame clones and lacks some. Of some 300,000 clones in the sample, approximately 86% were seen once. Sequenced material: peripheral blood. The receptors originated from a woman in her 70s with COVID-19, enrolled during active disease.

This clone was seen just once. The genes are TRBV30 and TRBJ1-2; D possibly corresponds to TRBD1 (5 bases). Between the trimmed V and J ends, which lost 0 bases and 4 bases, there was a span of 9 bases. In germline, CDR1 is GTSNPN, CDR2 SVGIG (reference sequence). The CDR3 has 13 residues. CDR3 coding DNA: TGTGCCTGGAGTGTAGGGGTATCCTATGGCTACACCTTC. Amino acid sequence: CAWSVGVSYGYTF. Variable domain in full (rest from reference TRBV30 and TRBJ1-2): SQTIHQWPATLVQPVGSPLSLECTVEGTSNPNLYWYRQAAGRGLQLLFYSVGIGQISSEVPQNLSASRPQDRQFILSSKKLLLSDSGFYLCAWSVGVSYGYTFGSGTRLTVV.

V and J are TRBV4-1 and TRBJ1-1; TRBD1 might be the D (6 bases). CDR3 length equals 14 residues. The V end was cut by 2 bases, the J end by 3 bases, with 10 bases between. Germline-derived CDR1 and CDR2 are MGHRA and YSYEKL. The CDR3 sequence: CASSQFRGYTEAFF. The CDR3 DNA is TGCGCCAGCAGCCAATTTAGGGGGTACACTGAAGCTTTCTTT.

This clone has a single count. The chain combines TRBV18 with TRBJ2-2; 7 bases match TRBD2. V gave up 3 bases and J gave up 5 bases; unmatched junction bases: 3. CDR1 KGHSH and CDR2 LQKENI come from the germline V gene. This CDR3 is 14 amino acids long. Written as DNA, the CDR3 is TGTGCCAGCTCACCCCTACTAGCGACCGGGGAGCTGTTTTTT. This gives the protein CASSPLLATGELFF.

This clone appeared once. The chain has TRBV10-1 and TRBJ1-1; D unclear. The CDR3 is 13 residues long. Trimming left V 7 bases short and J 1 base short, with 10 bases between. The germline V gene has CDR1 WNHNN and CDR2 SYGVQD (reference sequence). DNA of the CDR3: TGCGCCAGCAAGGCCCGGGAGAACACTGAAGCTTTCTTT. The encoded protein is CASKARENTEAFF.

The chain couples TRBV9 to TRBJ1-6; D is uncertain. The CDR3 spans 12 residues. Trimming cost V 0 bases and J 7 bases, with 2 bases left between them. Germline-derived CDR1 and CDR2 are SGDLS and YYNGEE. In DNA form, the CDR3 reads TGTGCCAGCAGCGTAGCAAATTCACCCCTCCACTTT. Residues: CASSVANSPLHF.

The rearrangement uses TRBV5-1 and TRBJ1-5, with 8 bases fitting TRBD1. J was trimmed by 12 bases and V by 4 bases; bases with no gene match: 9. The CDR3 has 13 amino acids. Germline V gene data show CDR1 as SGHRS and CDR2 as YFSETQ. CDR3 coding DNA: TGCGCCAGCAGCCCCGGACAGGGCGATCTCCAGCATTTT. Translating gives CASSPGQGDLQHF.